Sequencing of this TCR beta chain was carried out in a study of T cell changes during pregnancy in multiple sclerosis. The CDR3 is 15 residues long. Between the trimmed V and J ends, which lost 5 bases and 4 bases, there was a span of 17 bases. In germline, CDR1 is SGHTA, CDR2 FQGNSA. A few counts support this clone. Profiled with immunoSEQ multiplex PCR; TCRdb holds only in-frame clones, not every one. The sample lists approximately 48,000 clones; more than 85% were seen once. The rearrangement joins TRBV7-2 to TRBJ2-5; possibly TRBD2 for D (5 bases). The receptor's source is a female donor with multiple sclerosis, enrolled in a pregnancy study. Source: CD4+ T cells from peripheral blood mononuclear cells, taken after pregnancy. CDR3 region: CASSEDATRRETQYF. For the CDR3, the DNA is TGTGCCAGCAGCGAGGACGCTACTAGGAGAGAGACCCAGTACTTC.